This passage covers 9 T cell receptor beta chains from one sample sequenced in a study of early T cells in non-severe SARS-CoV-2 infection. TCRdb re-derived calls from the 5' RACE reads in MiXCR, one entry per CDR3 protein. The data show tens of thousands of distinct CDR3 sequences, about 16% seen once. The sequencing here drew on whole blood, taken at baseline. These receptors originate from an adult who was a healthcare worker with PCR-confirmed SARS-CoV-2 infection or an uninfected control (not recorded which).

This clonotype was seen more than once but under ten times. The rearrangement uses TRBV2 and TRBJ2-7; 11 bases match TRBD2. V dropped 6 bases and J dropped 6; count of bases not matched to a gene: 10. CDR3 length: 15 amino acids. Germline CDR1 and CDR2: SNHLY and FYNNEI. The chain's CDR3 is CASRAGLADPLEQYF. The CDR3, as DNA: TGTGCCAGCAGAGCGGGACTAGCGGATCCCCTCGAGCAGTACTTC.

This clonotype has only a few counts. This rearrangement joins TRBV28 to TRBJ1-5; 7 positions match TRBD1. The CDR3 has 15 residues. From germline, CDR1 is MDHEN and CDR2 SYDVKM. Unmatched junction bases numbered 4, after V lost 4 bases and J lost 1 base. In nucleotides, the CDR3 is TGTGCCAGCAGTTCGGACAGGTTGAGCAATCAGCCCCAGCATTTT. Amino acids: CASSSDRLSNQPQHF.

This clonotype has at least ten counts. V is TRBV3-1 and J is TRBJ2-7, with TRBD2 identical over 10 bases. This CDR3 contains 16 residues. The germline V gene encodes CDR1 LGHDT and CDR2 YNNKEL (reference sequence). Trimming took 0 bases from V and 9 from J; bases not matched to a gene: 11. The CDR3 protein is CASSQDQQRGGRLQYF. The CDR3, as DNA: TGTGCCAGCAGCCAAGATCAGCAGCGGGGGGGCCGGTTGCAGTACTTC.

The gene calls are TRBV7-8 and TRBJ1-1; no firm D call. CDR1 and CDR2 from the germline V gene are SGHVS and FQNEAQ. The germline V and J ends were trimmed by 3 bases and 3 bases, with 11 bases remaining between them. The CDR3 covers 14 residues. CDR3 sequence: CASSFTNSYTEAFF. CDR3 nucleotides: TGTGCCAGCAGCTTTACGAACTCCTACACTGAAGCTTTCTTT.

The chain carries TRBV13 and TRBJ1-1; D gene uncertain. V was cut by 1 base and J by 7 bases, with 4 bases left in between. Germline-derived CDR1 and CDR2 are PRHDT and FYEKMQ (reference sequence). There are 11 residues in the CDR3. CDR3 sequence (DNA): TGTGCCAGCAGCTTAGTCAATGAAGCTTTCTTT. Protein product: CASSLVNEAFF.

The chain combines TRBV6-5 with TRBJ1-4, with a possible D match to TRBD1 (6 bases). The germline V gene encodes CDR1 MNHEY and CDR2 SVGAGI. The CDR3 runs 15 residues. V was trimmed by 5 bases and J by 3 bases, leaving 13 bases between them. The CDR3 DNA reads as TGTGCCAGCAGTGCTAGAGGGGGGCCTAATGAAAAACTGTTTTTT. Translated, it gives CASSARGGPNEKLFF.

DNA for the CDR3: TGTGCCAGCGGAGGGTACGGGGCCAACGTCCTGACTTTC. Residues: CASGGYGANVLTF. The gene calls are TRBV28 and TRBJ2-6, with TRBD2 as a possible D gene (6 bases). The CDR3 totals 13 residues. The germline CDR1 and CDR2 sequences are MDHEN and SYDVKM. V dropped 8 bases and J dropped 4 bases, with 9 bases sitting between them.

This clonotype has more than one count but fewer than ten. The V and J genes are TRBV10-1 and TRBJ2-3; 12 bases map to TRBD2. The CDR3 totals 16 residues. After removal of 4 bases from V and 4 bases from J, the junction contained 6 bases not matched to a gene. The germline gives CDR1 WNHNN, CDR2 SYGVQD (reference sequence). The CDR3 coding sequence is TGCGCCAGCAGTGCTCTACTAGCGGGGGGACCAGATACGCAGTATTTT. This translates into CASSALLAGGPDTQYF.

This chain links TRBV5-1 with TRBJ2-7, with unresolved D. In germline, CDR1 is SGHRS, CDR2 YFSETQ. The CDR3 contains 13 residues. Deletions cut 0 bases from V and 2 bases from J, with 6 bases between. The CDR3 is CASSLENTYEQYF. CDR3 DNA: TGCGCCAGCAGCTTGGAGAATACCTACGAGCAGTACTTC.